This TCR beta chain was identified during a study of blood T cell repertoires in COVID-19. Study context: Samples taken during acute and convalescent COVID-19 were collected in the United States, Italy and Spain.

Patients in Seattle were enrolled during active infection, then followed longitudinally. Generated by immunoSEQ multiplex PCR, the TCRdb table keeps only in-frame clones and is missing some. The data show approximately 500,000 clones, with roughly 89% seen just once and 7.8% held by the top ten. The length of the CDR3 is 13 residues. With 2 bases removed from V and 5 bases from J, the gap between germline ends came to 7 bases. The chain recombines TRBV12-3 or TRBV12-4 with TRBJ2-1; D might be TRBD2 (5 bases). The specimen sequenced was peripheral blood. The TCR comes from a woman in her 50s with COVID-19, enrolled during active disease. In DNA, the CDR3 is TGTGCCAGCAGTTTATTGCGGGACAATGAGCAGTTCTTC. Residues: CASSLLRDNEQFF.